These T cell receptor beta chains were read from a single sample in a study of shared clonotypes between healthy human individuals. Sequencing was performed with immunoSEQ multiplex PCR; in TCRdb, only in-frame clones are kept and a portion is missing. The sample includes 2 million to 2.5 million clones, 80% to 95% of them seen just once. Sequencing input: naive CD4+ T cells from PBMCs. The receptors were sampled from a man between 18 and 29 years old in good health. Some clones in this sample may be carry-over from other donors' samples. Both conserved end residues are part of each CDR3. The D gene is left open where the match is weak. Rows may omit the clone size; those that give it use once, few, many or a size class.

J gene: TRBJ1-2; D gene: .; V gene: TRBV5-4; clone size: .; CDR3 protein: CASSFPGTNNYGHTF; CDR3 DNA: TGTGCCAGCAGCTTTCCGGGGACGAATAACTATGGCCACACCTTC
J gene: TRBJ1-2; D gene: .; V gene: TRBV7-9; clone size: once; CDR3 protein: CASSLPLLANYGYTF; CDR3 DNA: TGTGCCAGCAGCCTCCCACTCTTAGCTAACTATGGCTACACCTTC
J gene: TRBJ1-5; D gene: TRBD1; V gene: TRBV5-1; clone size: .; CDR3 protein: CASRQGVESNQPQHF; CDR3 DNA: TGCGCCAGTAGACAGGGGGTAGAGAGCAATCAGCCCCAGCATTTT
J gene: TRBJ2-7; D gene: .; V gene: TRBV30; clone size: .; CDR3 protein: CAWSVLGGYEQYF; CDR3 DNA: TGTGCCTGGAGTGTACTGGGGGGCTACGAGCAGTACTTC
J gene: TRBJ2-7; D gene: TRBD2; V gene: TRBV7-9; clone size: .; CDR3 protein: CASSPPESGRAGEQYF; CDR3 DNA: TGTGCCAGCAGCCCCCCGGAGAGCGGGAGGGCCGGCGAGCAGTACTTC
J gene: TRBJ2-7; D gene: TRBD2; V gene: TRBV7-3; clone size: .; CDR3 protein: CASSAQWQGGQRETYEQYF; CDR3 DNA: TGTGCCAGCAGCGCCCAGTGGCAGGGCGGCCAGCGGGAGACCTACGAGCAGTACTTC
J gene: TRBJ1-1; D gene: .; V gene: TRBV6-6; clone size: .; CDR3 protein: CASSYWVDGSTEAFF; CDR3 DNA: TGTGCCAGCAGTTACTGGGTCGACGGTTCCACTGAAGCTTTCTTT
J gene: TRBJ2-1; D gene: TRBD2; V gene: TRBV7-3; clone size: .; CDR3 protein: CASSLTGVAGNLYNEQFF; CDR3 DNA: TGTGCCAGCAGCTTAACGGGGGTAGCGGGGAACCTCTACAATGAGCAGTTCTTC
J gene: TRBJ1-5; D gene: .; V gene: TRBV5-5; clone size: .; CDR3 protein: CASSFSSGSNQPQHF; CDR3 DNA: TGTGCCAGCAGCTTTTCTAGCGGAAGCAATCAGCCCCAGCATTTT
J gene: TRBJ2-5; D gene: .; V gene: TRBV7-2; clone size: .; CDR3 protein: CASSLEGLPRETQYF; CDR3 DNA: TGTGCCAGCAGCTTAGAGGGACTGCCCAGGGAGACCCAGTACTTC
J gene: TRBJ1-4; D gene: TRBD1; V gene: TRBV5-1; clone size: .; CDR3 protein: CASSPGTGLWEKLFF; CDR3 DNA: TGCGCCAGCAGCCCAGGGACAGGGTTGTGGGAAAAACTGTTTTTT
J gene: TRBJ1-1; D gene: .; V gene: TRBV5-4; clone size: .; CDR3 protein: CASSPRGGNTEAFF; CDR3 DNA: TGTGCCAGCAGCCCTCGGGGAGGGAACACTGAAGCTTTCTTT
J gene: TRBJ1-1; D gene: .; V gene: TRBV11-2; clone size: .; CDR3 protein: CASSQGRGRGQSEAFF; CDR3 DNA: TGTGCCAGCAGCCAGGGGCGTGGTCGCGGTCAGAGTGAAGCTTTCTTT
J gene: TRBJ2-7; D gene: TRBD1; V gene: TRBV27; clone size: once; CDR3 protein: CASRGTGKPYEQYF; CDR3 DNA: TGTGCCAGCAGAGGGACAGGGAAGCCCTACGAGCAGTACTTC
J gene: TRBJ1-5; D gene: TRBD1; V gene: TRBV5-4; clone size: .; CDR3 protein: CASSSTPRDRGQPQHF; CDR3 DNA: TGTGCCAGCAGCTCCACTCCTCGGGACAGGGGTCAGCCCCAGCATTTT
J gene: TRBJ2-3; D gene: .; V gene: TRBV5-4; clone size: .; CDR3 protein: CASSPARGRSTDTQYF; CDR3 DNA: TGTGCCAGCAGCCCTGCGCGGGGCAGGAGCACAGATACGCAGTATTTT
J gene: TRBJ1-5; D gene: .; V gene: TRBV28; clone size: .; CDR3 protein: CASSLLPYGGPQPQHF; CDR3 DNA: TGTGCCAGCAGTTTATTACCGTACGGGGGGCCTCAGCCCCAGCATTTT
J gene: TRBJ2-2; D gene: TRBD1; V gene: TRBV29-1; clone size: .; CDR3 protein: CSVPTGVENTGELFF; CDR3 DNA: TGCAGCGTTCCCACAGGGGTGGAGAACACCGGGGAGCTGTTTTTT
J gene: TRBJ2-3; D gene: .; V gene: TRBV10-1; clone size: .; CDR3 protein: CASSPLPTDTQYF; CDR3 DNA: TGCGCCAGCAGTCCACTCCCCACAGATACGCAGTATTTT
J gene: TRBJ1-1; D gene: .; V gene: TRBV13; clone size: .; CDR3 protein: CASSLTRGGGPYEAFF; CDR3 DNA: TGTGCCAGCAGCTTAACCCGCGGGGGAGGGCCGTATGAAGCTTTCTTT